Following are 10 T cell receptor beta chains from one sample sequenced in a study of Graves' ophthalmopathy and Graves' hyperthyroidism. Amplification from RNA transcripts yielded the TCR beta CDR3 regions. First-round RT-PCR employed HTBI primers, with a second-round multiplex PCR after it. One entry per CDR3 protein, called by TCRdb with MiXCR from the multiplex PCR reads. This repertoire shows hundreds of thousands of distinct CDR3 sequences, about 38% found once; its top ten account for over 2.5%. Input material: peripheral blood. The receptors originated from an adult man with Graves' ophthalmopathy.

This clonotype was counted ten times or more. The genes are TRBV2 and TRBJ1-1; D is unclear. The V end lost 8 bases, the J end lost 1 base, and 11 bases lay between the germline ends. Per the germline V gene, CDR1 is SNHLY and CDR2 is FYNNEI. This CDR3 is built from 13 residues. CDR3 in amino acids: CASPAEGNTEAFF. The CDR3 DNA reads TGTGCCAGCCCGGCGGAGGGGAACACTGAAGCTTTCTTT.

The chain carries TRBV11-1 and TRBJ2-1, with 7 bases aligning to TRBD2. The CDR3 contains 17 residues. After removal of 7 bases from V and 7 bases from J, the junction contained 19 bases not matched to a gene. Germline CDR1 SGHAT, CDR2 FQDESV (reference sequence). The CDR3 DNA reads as TGTGCCAGCACCGAGAGCGGGACCGGGGCCCCAGGAAATGAGCAGTTCTTC. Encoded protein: CASTESGTGAPGNEQFF.

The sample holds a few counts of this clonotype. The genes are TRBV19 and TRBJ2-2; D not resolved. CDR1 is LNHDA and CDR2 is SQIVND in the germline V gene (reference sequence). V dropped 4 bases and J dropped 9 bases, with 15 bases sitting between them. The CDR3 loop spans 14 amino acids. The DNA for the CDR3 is TGTGCCAGTAGTAGTCCGGAGTCTACCAGGGAGCTGTTTTTT. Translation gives CASSSPESTRELFF.

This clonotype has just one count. CDR3 coding DNA: TGTGCCAGCTTGGGGACAGGGTTGTATGGCTACACCTTC. It specifies CASLGTGLYGYTF. V usage is TRBV7-6 and J usage is TRBJ1-2; 9 nucleotides match TRBD1. The CDR3 length is 13 residues. Germline lookup yields CDR1 SGHVS and CDR2 FNYEAQ. V lost 8 bases, J lost 5 bases, and 6 bases stayed unmatched.

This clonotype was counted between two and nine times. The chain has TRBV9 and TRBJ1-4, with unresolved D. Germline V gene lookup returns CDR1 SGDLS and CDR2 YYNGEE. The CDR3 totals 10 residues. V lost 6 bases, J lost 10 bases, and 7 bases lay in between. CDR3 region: CASTGGKLFF. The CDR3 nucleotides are TGTGCCAGCACGGGAGGAAAACTGTTTTTT.

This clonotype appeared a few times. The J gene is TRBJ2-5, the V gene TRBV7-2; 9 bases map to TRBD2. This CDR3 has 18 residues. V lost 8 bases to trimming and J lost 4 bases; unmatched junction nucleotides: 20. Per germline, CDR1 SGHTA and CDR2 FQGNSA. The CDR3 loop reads CASGSPWLAGQRGETQYF. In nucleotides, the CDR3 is TGTGCCAGCGGCTCCCCGTGGCTAGCGGGACAAAGGGGAGAGACCCAGTACTTC.

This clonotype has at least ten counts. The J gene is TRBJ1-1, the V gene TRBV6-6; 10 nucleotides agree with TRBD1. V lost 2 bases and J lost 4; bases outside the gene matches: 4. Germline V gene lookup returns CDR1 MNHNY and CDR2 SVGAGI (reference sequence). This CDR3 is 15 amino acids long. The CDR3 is CASSYEGQGFTEAFF. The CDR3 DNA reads TGTGCCAGCAGTTACGAGGGACAGGGGTTCACTGAAGCTTTCTTT.

The CDR3 is CASSLGGQGPQETQYF. The CDR3 nucleotides are TGCGCCAGCAGCTTGGGAGGCCAGGGCCCGCAAGAGACCCAGTACTTC. This chain joins TRBV5-1 and TRBJ2-5; possibly TRBD1 for D (5 bases). This CDR3 spans 16 amino acids. The germline V gene encodes CDR1 SGHRS and CDR2 YFSETQ. Trimming stripped 0 bases from V and 2 bases from J, with 14 bases between.

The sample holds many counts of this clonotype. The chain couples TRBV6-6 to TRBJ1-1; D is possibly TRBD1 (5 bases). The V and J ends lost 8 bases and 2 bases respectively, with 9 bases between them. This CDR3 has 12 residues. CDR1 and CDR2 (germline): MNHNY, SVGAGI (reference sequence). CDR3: CASFQGNTEAFF. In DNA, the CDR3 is TGTGCCAGCTTCCAGGGAAACACTGAAGCTTTCTTT.

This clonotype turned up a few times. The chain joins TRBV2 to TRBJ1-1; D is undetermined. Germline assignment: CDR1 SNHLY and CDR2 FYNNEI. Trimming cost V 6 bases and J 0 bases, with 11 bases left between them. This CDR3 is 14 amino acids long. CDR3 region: CASRYKDLNTEAFF. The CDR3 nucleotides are TGTGCCAGCAGATACAAGGATCTGAACACTGAAGCTTTCTTT.